This TCR beta chain stems from a study of CD4 T cells in relation to SARS-CoV-2 and coronaviruses. Concerning this clone: Its antigen is currently unknown.

The unexposed donors gave CD4+ T cells in 2011-2018, prior to COVID-19. After ten to eleven days of culture, CD4+ T cells were isolated. The data were produced by immunoSEQ multiplex PCR, yet TCRdb's version contains in-frame clones alone and is incomplete. Counted here are approximately 16,000 clones, around 77% occurring once; the ten biggest clones make up around 9.7%. The CDR3 is 14 amino acids. CDR1 and CDR2 (germline): MNHEY, SVGAGI. V lost 6 bases, J lost 6 bases, and 10 bases stayed unmatched. The specimen was CD4+ T cells from PBMCs, cultured in vitro. This chain connects TRBV6-5 to TRBJ2-7; 8 nucleotides line up with TRBD2. This clonotype was sampled from a human donor in good health. The CDR3 loop reads CASRLRGLEGEQYF. CDR3 sequence (DNA): TGTGCCAGCAGGCTCAGGGGACTAGAGGGCGAGCAGTACTTC.